Sequencing of this TCR beta chain was carried out in a study of patients and donors after allogeneic stem cell transplantation. TCRdb used MiXCR to reprocess the RT-PCR reads, holding one entry per CDR3 protein. Among tens of thousands of distinct CDR3 sequences, roughly 50% were seen once, and the ten largest hold 50% to 75%. V dropped 4 bases and J dropped 1 base, with 17 bases sitting between them. The germline CDR1 and CDR2 sequences are MDHEN and SYDVKM. This CDR3 has 17 residues. Sequencing used blood, either unsorted or a sorted T cell fraction (not recorded which). The TCR comes from a human donor who was either an allogeneic HSCT recipient or a stem cell or donor lymphocyte infusion donor (not recorded which). It is not recorded whose cells these are; they may come from a transplant donor. The chain has TRBV28 and TRBJ1-5; no reliable D call. For the CDR3, the DNA is TGTGCCAGCAGTTCACGGTACGTTTGGAGGAGCAATCAGCCCCAGCATTTT. It codes for CASSSRYVWRSNQPQHF. The full variable domain, in which reference TRBV28 and TRBJ1-5 provide the parts outside the CDR3, is DVKVTQSSRYLVKRTGEKVFLECVQDMDHENMFWYRQDPGLGLRLIYFSYDVKMKEKGDIPEGYSVSREKKERFSLILESASTNQTSMYLCASSSRYVWRSNQPQHFGDGTRLSIL.